Included here is one T cell receptor (beta chain) sequence, with context. The identical CDR3 is also encoded by other nucleotide sequences in the sample. This sample is part of a study of blood T cell repertoires in COVID-19. Trimming removed 3 bases at V and 4 bases at J, with 13 bases between. CDR1 and CDR2 (germline): LNHDA, SQIVND (reference sequence). The CDR3 loop spans 15 amino acids. Produced via immunoSEQ multiplex PCR; TCRdb's table is partial and in-frame only. The table lists over 450,000 clones, approximately 92% of them singletons, with roughly 0.84% in the top ten. The sequence was obtained from a young man with COVID-19, enrolled during active disease. Sequencing was carried out using peripheral blood. The chain has TRBV19 and TRBJ2-1; D possibly corresponds to TRBD1 (6 bases). CDR3 region: CASSISRGHYNEQFF. The CDR3, as DNA: TGTGCCAGTAGTATTTCCAGGGGTCATTACAATGAGCAGTTCTTC.